This TCR beta chain was retrieved from a study of cytotoxic CD8 clonotypes in ibrutinib-treated CLL. As for the study in general: Median treatment time before response sampling was 12 months, range 6 to 36. Study conclusions and caveats: Few clonotypes were public, and these shrank or held steady under treatment.

This CDR3 is built from 14 residues. J was trimmed by 12 bases and V by 5 bases; bases with no gene match: 16. Germline values: CDR1 MNHEY, CDR2 SMNVEV (reference sequence). Investigators sourced approximately 2 micrograms of genomic DNA from cryopreserved PBMCs for TCR beta libraries. Generated by immunoSEQ multiplex PCR, the TCRdb table keeps only in-frame clones and is missing some. Of nearly 300,000 clones in the sample, 60% to 80% were seen once. A remark on this clone: Its target is unknown.

The receptor comes from a human donor with chronic lymphocytic leukemia. The chain couples TRBV27 to TRBJ2-7, with 7 nucleotides matching TRBD1. The sample in question was PBMCs, obtained at disease progression, from a patient treated with ibrutinib. The CDR3 is CASSPTRQGVRRYF. The CDR3 DNA is TGTGCCAGCAGTCCAACACGACAGGGAGTACGGCGGTACTTC.